This T cell receptor beta chain stems from a study of blood T cells in healthy people across ages. Study-level points and caveats: Strong correlation existed between TCR beta diversity and naive T cell percentage.

This clonotype was recorded a few times. Its antigen is unknown. The CDR3 contains 16 residues. Trimming took off 2 bases at V and 10 bases at J, with 20 bases between the two ends. Germline-derived CDR1 and CDR2 are MNHNS and SASEGT. The study drew donors from healthy Caucasian individuals in Russia aged roughly 6 to 90. The second PCR ran roughly 7 to 12 cycles with a sample-barcoded 5' primer and J-beta primers. TCRdb processed the 5' RACE reads anew with MiXCR; each CDR3 protein has one entry. Of 500,000 to 700,000 distinct CDR3 sequences listed, approximately 30% are singletons. The chain employs TRBV6-1 and TRBJ1-4; a weak D match, TRBD1 (6 bases). The sequence was collected from a woman of 80 years or more in good health. Sequenced: blood. The CDR3 protein is CASSESFRGRSGKLFF. The CDR3 DNA reads as TGTGCCAGCAGTGAATCCTTCAGGGGCCGTTCCGGAAAACTGTTTTTT.